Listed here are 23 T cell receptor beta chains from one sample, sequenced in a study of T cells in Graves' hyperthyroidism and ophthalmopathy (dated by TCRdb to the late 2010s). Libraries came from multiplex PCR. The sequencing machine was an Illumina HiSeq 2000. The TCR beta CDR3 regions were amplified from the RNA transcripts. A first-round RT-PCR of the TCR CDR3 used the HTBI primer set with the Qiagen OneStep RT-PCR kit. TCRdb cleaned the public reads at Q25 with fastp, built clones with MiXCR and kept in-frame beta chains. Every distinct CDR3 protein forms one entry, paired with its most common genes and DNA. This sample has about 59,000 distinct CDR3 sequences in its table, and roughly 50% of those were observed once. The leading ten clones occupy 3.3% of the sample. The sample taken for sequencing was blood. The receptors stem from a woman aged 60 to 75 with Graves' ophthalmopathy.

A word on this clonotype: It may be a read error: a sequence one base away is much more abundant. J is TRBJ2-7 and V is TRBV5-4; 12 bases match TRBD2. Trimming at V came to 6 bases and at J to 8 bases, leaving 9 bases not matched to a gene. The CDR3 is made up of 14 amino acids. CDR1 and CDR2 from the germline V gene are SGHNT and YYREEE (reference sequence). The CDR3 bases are TGTGCCAGCAACATACTAGCGGGAGGTTACCAGCAGTACTTC. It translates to CASNILAGGYQQYF.

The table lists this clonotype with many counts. CDR3 sequence (DNA): TGCAGTGCTAGAGATACCTCTCCGGTAGCCGAAACTTACGAGCAGTACTTC. As protein: CSARDTSPVAETYEQYF. The chain joins TRBV20-1 to TRBJ2-7; the D is unclear. The CDR3 spans 17 residues. In germline, CDR1 is DFQATT, CDR2 SNEGSKA (reference sequence). Trimming left V 0 bases short and J 4 bases short, with 22 bases between.

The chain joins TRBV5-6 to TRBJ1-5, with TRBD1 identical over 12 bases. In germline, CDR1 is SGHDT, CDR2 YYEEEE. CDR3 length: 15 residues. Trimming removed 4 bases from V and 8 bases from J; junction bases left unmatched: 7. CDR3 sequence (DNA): TGTGCCAGCAGCGTATGGGGACAGGGGGCTAAGCCCCAGCATTTT. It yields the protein CASSVWGQGAKPQHF.

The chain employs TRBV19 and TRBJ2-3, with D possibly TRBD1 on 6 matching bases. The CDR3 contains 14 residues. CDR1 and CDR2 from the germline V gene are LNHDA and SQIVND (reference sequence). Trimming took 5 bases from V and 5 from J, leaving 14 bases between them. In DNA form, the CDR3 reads TGTGCCAGTAGTTTTGGGGGCGTTGGAGATACGCAGTATTTT. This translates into CASSFGGVGDTQYF.

This chain's CDR3 is CATSSSGGSVDNEQFF. The CDR3 bases are TGTGCCACCAGCAGCTCTGGAGGGAGCGTAGACAATGAGCAGTTCTTC. This rearrangement joins TRBV15 to TRBJ2-1, with D maybe TRBD2 (6 bases). Germline CDR1 reads LNHNV; CDR2 reads YYDKDF (reference sequence). Trimming took 3 bases from V and 5 from J, leaving 17 bases between them. The CDR3 runs to 16 residues.

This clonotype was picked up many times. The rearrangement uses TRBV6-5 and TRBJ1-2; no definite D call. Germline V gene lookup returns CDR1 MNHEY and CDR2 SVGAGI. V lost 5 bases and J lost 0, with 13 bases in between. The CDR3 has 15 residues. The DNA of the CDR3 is TGTGCCAGCAGTAAGCACGGGCAATCTAACTATGGCTACACCTTC. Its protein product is CASSKHGQSNYGYTF.

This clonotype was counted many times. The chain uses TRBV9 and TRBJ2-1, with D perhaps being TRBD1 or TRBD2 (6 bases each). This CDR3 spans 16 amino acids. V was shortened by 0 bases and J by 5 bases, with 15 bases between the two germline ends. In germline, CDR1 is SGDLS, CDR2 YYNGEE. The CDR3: CASSVATGAANNEQFF. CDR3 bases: TGTGCCAGCAGCGTAGCTACGGGGGCGGCGAACAATGAGCAGTTCTTC.

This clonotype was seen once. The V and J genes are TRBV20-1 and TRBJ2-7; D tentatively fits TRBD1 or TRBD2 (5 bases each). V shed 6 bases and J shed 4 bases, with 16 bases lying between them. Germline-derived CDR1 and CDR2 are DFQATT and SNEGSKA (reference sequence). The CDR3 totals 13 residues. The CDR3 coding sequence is TGCAGTGCGGGGAGTGGGGCGTCGTACGAGCAGTACTTC. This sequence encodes CSAGSGASYEQYF.

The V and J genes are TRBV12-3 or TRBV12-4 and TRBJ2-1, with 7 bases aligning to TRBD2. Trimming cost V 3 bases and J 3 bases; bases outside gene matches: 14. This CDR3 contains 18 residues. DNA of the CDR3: TGTGCCAGCAGTTTTCTAGCGGTGGCTTTTCGCTTCTACAATGAGCAGTTCTTC. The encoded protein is CASSFLAVAFRFYNEQFF.

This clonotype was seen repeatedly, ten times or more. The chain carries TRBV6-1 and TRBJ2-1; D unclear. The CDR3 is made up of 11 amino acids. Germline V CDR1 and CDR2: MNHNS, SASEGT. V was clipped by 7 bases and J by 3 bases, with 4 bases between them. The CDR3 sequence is CASTHYNEQFF. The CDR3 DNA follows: TGTGCCAGCACACACTACAATGAGCAGTTCTTC.

The CDR3 DNA reads TGTGCCAGCAGCTTAGCTTCATCCTTACTTTGGACAGGAAACTATGGCTACACCTTC. Its protein product is CASSLASSLLWTGNYGYTF. V usage is TRBV7-8 and J usage is TRBJ1-2; 7 bases match TRBD1. V trimming: 0 bases; J trimming: 2 bases; junction bases outside the gene matches: 15. This CDR3 region has 19 residues. In germline, CDR1 is SGHVS, CDR2 FQNEAQ. The variable domain in full, completed from reference TRBV7-8 and TRBJ1-2, reads GAGVSQSPRYKVAKRGQDVALRCDPISGHVSLFWYQQALGQGPEFLTYFQNEAQLDKSGLPSDRFFAERPEGSVSTLKIQRTQQEDSAVYLCASSLASSLLWTGNYGYTFGSGTRLTVV.

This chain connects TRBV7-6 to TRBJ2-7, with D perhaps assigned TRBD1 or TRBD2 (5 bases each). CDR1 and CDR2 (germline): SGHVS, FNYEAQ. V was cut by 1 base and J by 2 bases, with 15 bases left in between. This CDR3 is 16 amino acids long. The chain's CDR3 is CASSLDSGTGTYEQYF. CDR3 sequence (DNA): TGTGCCAGCAGCTTAGACTCCGGGACCGGAACCTACGAGCAGTACTTC.

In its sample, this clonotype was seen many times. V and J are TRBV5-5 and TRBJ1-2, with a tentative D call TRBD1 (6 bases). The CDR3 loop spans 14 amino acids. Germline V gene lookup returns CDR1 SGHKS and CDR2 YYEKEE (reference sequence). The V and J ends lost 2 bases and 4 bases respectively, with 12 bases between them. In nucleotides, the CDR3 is TGTGCCAGCAGCTTTGGACAGAATCCCTATGGCTACACCTTC. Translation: CASSFGQNPYGYTF.

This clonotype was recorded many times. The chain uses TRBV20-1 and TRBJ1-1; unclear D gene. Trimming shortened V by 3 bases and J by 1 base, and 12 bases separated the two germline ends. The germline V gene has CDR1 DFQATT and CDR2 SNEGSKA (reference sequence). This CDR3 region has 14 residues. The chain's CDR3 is CSARADTTNTEAFF. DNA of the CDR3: TGCAGTGCTAGGGCTGACACGACGAACACTGAAGCTTTCTTT.

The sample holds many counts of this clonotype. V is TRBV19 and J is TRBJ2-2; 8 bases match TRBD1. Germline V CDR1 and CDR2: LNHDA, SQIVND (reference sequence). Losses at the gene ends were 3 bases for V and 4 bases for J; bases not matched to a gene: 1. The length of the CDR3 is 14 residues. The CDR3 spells CASSMGQATGELFF. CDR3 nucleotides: TGTGCCAGTAGTATGGGACAGGCCACCGGGGAGCTGTTTTTT.

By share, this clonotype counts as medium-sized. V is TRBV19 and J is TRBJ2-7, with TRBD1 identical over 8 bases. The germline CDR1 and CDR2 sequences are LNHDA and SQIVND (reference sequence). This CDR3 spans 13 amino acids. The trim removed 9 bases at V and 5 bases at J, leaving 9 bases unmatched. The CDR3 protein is CARGHGQGNEQYF. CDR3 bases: TGTGCCAGAGGACACGGACAGGGTAACGAGCAGTACTTC.

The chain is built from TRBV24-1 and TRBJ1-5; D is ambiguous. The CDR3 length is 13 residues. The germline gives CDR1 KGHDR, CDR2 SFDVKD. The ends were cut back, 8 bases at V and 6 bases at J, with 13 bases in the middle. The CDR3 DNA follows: TGTGCCACCATGGAGGCGGGAGGTCAGCCCCAGCATTTT. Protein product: CATMEAGGQPQHF.

CDR3 region: CASGQGDSPLHF. The CDR3 DNA reads as TGTGCCAGCGGACAGGGTGATTCACCCCTCCACTTT. V and J are TRBV2 and TRBJ1-6; the match to TRBD1 covers 8 bases. The V gene's germline CDR1 is SNHLY and CDR2 FYNNEI. V shed 8 bases, J shed 8 bases, and the junction held 2 bases outside the gene matches. CDR3 size: 12 residues.

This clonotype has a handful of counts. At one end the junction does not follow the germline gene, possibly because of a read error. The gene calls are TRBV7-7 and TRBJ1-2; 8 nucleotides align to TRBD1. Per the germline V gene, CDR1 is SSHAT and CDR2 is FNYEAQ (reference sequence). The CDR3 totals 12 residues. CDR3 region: CASSLGQGGYTF. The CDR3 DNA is TGTGCTAGCAGCCTAGGACAGGGTGGCTACACCTTC.

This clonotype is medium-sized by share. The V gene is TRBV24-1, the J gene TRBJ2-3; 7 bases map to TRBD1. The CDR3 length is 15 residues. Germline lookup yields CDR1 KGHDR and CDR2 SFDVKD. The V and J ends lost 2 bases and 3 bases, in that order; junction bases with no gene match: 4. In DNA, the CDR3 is TGTGCCACCAGTGATTCCGAGGGGGCGACAGATACGCAGTATTTT. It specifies CATSDSEGATDTQYF.

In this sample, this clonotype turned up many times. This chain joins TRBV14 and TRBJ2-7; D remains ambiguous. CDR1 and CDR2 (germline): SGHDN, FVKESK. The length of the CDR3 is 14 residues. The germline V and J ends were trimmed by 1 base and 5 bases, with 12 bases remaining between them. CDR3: CASSQVPGWHEQYF. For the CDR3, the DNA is TGTGCCAGCAGCCAAGTGCCCGGGTGGCACGAGCAGTACTTC.

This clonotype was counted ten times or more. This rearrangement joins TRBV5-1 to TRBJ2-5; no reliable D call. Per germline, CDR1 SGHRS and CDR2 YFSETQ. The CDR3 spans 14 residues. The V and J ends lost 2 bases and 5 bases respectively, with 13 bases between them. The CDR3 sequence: CASSLWAKRETQYF. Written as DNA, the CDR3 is TGCGCCAGCAGCTTATGGGCTAAAAGGGAGACCCAGTACTTC.

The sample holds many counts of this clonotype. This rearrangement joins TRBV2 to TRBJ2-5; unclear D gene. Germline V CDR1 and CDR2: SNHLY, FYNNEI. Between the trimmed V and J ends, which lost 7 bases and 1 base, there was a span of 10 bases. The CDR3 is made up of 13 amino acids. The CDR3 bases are TGTGCCAGCAATAGGGTAGCCCAAGAGACCCAGTACTTC. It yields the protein CASNRVAQETQYF. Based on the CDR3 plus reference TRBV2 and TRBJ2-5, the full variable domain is EPEVTQTPSHQVTQMGQEVILRCVPISNHLYFYWYRQILGQKVEFLVSFYNNEISEKSEIFDDQFSVERPDGSNFTLKIRSTKLEDSAMYFCASNRVAQETQYFGPGTRLLVL.